This T cell receptor beta chain was obtained from a study of blood T cell repertoires in COVID-19. The length of the CDR3 is 14 residues. Germline V gives CDR1 MNHEY, CDR2 SMNVEV (reference sequence). The V end lost 5 bases, the J end lost 3 bases, and 14 bases lay between the germline ends. Profiling relied on immunoSEQ multiplex PCR, and the TCRdb table lists in-frame clones only, not all of them. The table includes 60,000 to 95,000 clones, roughly 87% detected once. The chain has TRBV27 and TRBJ2-7; possible D gene TRBD2, 6 bases. This sequence originates from a woman aged 45-65 years with acute or convalescent COVID-19. Material for sequencing was peripheral blood. DNA of the CDR3: TGTGCCAGCAGTCCCAGACTAGAACTCTACGAGCAGTACTTC. It codes for CASSPRLELYEQYF.